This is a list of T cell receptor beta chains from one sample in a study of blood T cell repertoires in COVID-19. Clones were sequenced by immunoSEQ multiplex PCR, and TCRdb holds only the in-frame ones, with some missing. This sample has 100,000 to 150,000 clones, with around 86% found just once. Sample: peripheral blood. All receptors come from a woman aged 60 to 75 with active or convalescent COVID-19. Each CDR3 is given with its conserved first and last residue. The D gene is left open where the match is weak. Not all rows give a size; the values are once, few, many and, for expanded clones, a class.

CDR3 DNA: TGTGCCAGCAGTTCAGGACAGGAATTATGGGAGACCCAGTACTTC
CDR3 protein: CASSSGQELWETQYF
clone size: -
J gene: TRBJ2-5
V gene: TRBV28
D gene: TRBD1
CDR3 length: 15

CDR3 DNA: TGTGCCAGCAGCTTAGGAGGAGGGTTTTCTTTCAACACTGAAGCTTTCTTT
CDR3 protein: CASSLGGGFSFNTEAFF
clone size: -
J gene: TRBJ1-1
V gene: TRBV7-2
D gene: -
CDR3 length: 17

CDR3 DNA: TGTGCCAGCAGACCTGACAGGGCGCCAGGAAACACCATATATTTT
CDR3 protein: CASRPDRAPGNTIYF
clone size: few
J gene: TRBJ1-3
V gene: TRBV7-8
D gene: TRBD1
CDR3 length: 15

CDR3 DNA: TGTGCCTGGAGTGTACAGGGATCAAGCTACACCTTC
CDR3 protein: CAWSVQGSSYTF
clone size: -
J gene: TRBJ1-2
V gene: TRBV30
D gene: -
CDR3 length: 12

CDR3 DNA: TGCGCCAGCAGCAGGGACAGGTGGAGCGAAAAACTGTTTTTT
CDR3 protein: CASSRDRWSEKLFF
clone size: -
J gene: TRBJ1-4
V gene: TRBV5-1
D gene: TRBD1
CDR3 length: 14

CDR3 DNA: TGTGCCAGCAGGGGACAGGGAGTTGAAAAACTGTTTTTT
CDR3 protein: CASRGQGVEKLFF
clone size: once
J gene: TRBJ1-4
V gene: TRBV27
D gene: TRBD1
CDR3 length: 13

CDR3 DNA: TGTGCCAGCTCACCCGGGACTAGCGGGGGGGGCAGCACAGATACGCAGTATTTT
CDR3 protein: CASSPGTSGGGSTDTQYF
clone size: -
J gene: TRBJ2-3
V gene: TRBV18
D gene: TRBD2
CDR3 length: 18

CDR3 DNA: TGCGCCAGCAGCTTGGCGCTATTGTCCAATGAGCAGTTCTTC
CDR3 protein: CASSLALLSNEQFF
clone size: -
J gene: TRBJ2-1
V gene: TRBV5-1
D gene: -
CDR3 length: 14

CDR3 DNA: TGTGCCAGCAGTGACAGGACAGGGGGGGAAGAGACCCAGTACTTC
CDR3 protein: CASSDRTGGEETQYF
clone size: -
J gene: TRBJ2-5
V gene: TRBV6-4
D gene: TRBD1
CDR3 length: 15

CDR3 DNA: TGTGCCAGCAGTCGCTACCGGGACAGGGTGGGACTAGCGGGGGGAACAGATACGCAGTATTTT
CDR3 protein: CASSRYRDRVGLAGGTDTQYF
clone size: -
J gene: TRBJ2-3
V gene: TRBV6-6
D gene: TRBD2
CDR3 length: 21

CDR3 DNA: TGTGCCAGCGGAAGCTGGAGCACCGGGGAGCTGTTTTTT
CDR3 protein: CASGSWSTGELFF
clone size: -
J gene: TRBJ2-2
V gene: TRBV27
D gene: -
CDR3 length: 13

CDR3 DNA: TGTGCCAGTAGTACCCGGGACAGGAGTTTCTTT
CDR3 protein: CASSTRDRSFF
clone size: -
J gene: TRBJ1-1
V gene: TRBV19
D gene: TRBD1
CDR3 length: 11

CDR3 DNA: TGCGCCAGCAGCCAAACTAGCGGGAGGCCCTCTGGTGAGCAGTTCTTC
CDR3 protein: CASSQTSGRPSGEQFF
clone size: -
J gene: TRBJ2-1
V gene: TRBV4-3
D gene: TRBD2
CDR3 length: 16

CDR3 DNA: TGTGCCAGCAGCTTAGAACCACAGGGGAGGGCTTTCTTT
CDR3 protein: CASSLEPQGRAFF
clone size: few
J gene: TRBJ1-1
V gene: TRBV7-2
D gene: TRBD1
CDR3 length: 13

CDR3 DNA: TGTGCCAGCAGCCAGCTCGGGACTAGCGGGAGTGGCAATGAGCAGTTCTTC
CDR3 protein: CASSQLGTSGSGNEQFF
clone size: -
J gene: TRBJ2-1
V gene: TRBV3-1/TRBV3-2
D gene: TRBD2
CDR3 length: 17

CDR3 DNA: TGCGCCAGCAGCCAGACTAGCGGGGGGCTCTCCTACAATGAGCAGTTCTTC
CDR3 protein: CASSQTSGGLSYNEQFF
clone size: -
J gene: TRBJ2-1
V gene: TRBV4-1
D gene: TRBD2
CDR3 length: 17

CDR3 DNA: TGCGCCAGCAGCTTGAGGCCAGGAGGAACTAACTATGGCTACACCTTC
CDR3 protein: CASSLRPGGTNYGYTF
clone size: -
J gene: TRBJ1-2
V gene: TRBV5-1
D gene: -
CDR3 length: 16

CDR3 DNA: TGTGCCAGCAGTGAACAGTGGTCCTCCTATAATTCACCCCTCCACTTT
CDR3 protein: CASSEQWSSYNSPLHF
clone size: -
J gene: TRBJ1-6
V gene: TRBV2
D gene: -
CDR3 length: 16

CDR3 DNA: TGTGCCAGCAGGCTTAGGGGCACTGAAGCTTTCTTT
CDR3 protein: CASRLRGTEAFF
clone size: -
J gene: TRBJ1-1
V gene: TRBV12-3/TRBV12-4
D gene: -
CDR3 length: 12

CDR3 DNA: TGTGCCACCAGTGAGACTAGCGGATTTCAGGATACGCAGTATTTT
CDR3 protein: CATSETSGFQDTQYF
clone size: -
J gene: TRBJ2-3
V gene: TRBV24-1
D gene: TRBD2
CDR3 length: 15

CDR3 DNA: TGTGCCAGTAGCGGAGGGGGCAGGGAGCCCCAGCATTTT
CDR3 protein: CASSGGGREPQHF
clone size: few
J gene: TRBJ1-5
V gene: TRBV19
D gene: TRBD1
CDR3 length: 13

CDR3 DNA: TGTGCCAGCAGCCAATCGGACAGGGTAGGTCAGCCCCAGCATTTT
CDR3 protein: CASSQSDRVGQPQHF
clone size: -
J gene: TRBJ1-5
V gene: TRBV3-1/TRBV3-2
D gene: TRBD1
CDR3 length: 15

CDR3 DNA: TGTGCCAGCAGTTGGGGGCCAGGGGAACCCAAAAACATTCAGTACTTC
CDR3 protein: CASSWGPGEPKNIQYF
clone size: -
J gene: TRBJ2-4
V gene: TRBV6-2/TRBV6-3
D gene: -
CDR3 length: 16

CDR3 DNA: TGCAGTGCTAGTCGAGCTAGCGGCACAGATACGCAGTATTTT
CDR3 protein: CSASRASGTDTQYF
clone size: -
J gene: TRBJ2-3
V gene: TRBV20-1
D gene: -
CDR3 length: 14

CDR3 DNA: TGTGCCAGCAGTCTCGGACTAGCGGGAGCCGGGGAGCTGTTTTTT
CDR3 protein: CASSLGLAGAGELFF
clone size: -
J gene: TRBJ2-2
V gene: TRBV7-3
D gene: TRBD2
CDR3 length: 15

CDR3 DNA: TGTGCCAGCAGCGGACAGGGTGGGGAAAAACTGTTTTTT
CDR3 protein: CASSGQGGEKLFF
clone size: -
J gene: TRBJ1-4
V gene: TRBV9
D gene: TRBD1
CDR3 length: 13

CDR3 DNA: TGTGCCAGCAGTCGGGACACTGGCTACACCTTC
CDR3 protein: CASSRDTGYTF
clone size: -
J gene: TRBJ1-2
V gene: TRBV6-6
D gene: -
CDR3 length: 11

CDR3 DNA: TGTGCCAGCAGTAACAGCAGAAACACCATATATTTT
CDR3 protein: CASSNSRNTIYF
clone size: few
J gene: TRBJ1-3
V gene: TRBV6-2/TRBV6-3
D gene: -
CDR3 length: 12

CDR3 DNA: TGTGCCAGCAGAAGGACTCCTCTTCAGGCCCAGCATTTT
CDR3 protein: CASRRTPLQAQHF
clone size: -
J gene: TRBJ1-5
V gene: TRBV28
D gene: -
CDR3 length: 13

CDR3 DNA: TGTGCCAGCTCACAAGTCGGGTGGGATGAGCAGTTCTTC
CDR3 protein: CASSQVGWDEQFF
clone size: -
J gene: TRBJ2-1
V gene: TRBV18
D gene: -
CDR3 length: 13

CDR3 DNA: TGTGCCAGCAGTTTCTCAGGGGGCTACGAGCAGTACTTC
CDR3 protein: CASSFSGGYEQYF
clone size: many
J gene: TRBJ2-7
V gene: TRBV6-2/TRBV6-3
D gene: TRBD1
CDR3 length: 13

CDR3 DNA: TGCGCCAGCAGCCAATTTTTCCTACCCGAAGCTTTCTTT
CDR3 protein: CASSQFFLPEAFF
clone size: few
J gene: TRBJ1-1
V gene: TRBV4-1
D gene: -
CDR3 length: 13

CDR3 DNA: TGTGCCAGCAGCTCGGGCACGGGAGGCTCCTACGAGCAGTACTTC
CDR3 protein: CASSSGTGGSYEQYF
clone size: once
J gene: TRBJ2-7
V gene: TRBV11-3
D gene: TRBD2
CDR3 length: 15

CDR3 DNA: TGTGCCAGCTCACACATCTCTTACAGGGTAGACTATAATGGCTACACCTTC
CDR3 protein: CASSHISYRVDYNGYTF
clone size: -
J gene: TRBJ1-2
V gene: TRBV7-2
D gene: -
CDR3 length: 17

CDR3 DNA: TGTGCCAGCAGTTTAGCGGGGGGGAACAATGAGCAGTTCTTC
CDR3 protein: CASSLAGGNNEQFF
clone size: -
J gene: TRBJ2-1
V gene: TRBV6-2/TRBV6-3
D gene: TRBD2
CDR3 length: 14

CDR3 DNA: TGTGCCAGCAGTGAACAGGGCGGTGGTTATAATTCACCCCTCCACTTT
CDR3 protein: CASSEQGGGYNSPLHF
clone size: -
J gene: TRBJ1-6
V gene: TRBV2
D gene: -
CDR3 length: 16

CDR3 DNA: TGTGCCAGCAGCTTCACAGGGGTTGATGGCTACACCTTC
CDR3 protein: CASSFTGVDGYTF
clone size: -
J gene: TRBJ1-2
V gene: TRBV7-2
D gene: TRBD1
CDR3 length: 13

CDR3 DNA: TGTGCCAGCAGCATCAGACAGGGGGCGACAGATACGCAGTATTTT
CDR3 protein: CASSIRQGATDTQYF
clone size: -
J gene: TRBJ2-3
V gene: TRBV7-9
D gene: TRBD1
CDR3 length: 15